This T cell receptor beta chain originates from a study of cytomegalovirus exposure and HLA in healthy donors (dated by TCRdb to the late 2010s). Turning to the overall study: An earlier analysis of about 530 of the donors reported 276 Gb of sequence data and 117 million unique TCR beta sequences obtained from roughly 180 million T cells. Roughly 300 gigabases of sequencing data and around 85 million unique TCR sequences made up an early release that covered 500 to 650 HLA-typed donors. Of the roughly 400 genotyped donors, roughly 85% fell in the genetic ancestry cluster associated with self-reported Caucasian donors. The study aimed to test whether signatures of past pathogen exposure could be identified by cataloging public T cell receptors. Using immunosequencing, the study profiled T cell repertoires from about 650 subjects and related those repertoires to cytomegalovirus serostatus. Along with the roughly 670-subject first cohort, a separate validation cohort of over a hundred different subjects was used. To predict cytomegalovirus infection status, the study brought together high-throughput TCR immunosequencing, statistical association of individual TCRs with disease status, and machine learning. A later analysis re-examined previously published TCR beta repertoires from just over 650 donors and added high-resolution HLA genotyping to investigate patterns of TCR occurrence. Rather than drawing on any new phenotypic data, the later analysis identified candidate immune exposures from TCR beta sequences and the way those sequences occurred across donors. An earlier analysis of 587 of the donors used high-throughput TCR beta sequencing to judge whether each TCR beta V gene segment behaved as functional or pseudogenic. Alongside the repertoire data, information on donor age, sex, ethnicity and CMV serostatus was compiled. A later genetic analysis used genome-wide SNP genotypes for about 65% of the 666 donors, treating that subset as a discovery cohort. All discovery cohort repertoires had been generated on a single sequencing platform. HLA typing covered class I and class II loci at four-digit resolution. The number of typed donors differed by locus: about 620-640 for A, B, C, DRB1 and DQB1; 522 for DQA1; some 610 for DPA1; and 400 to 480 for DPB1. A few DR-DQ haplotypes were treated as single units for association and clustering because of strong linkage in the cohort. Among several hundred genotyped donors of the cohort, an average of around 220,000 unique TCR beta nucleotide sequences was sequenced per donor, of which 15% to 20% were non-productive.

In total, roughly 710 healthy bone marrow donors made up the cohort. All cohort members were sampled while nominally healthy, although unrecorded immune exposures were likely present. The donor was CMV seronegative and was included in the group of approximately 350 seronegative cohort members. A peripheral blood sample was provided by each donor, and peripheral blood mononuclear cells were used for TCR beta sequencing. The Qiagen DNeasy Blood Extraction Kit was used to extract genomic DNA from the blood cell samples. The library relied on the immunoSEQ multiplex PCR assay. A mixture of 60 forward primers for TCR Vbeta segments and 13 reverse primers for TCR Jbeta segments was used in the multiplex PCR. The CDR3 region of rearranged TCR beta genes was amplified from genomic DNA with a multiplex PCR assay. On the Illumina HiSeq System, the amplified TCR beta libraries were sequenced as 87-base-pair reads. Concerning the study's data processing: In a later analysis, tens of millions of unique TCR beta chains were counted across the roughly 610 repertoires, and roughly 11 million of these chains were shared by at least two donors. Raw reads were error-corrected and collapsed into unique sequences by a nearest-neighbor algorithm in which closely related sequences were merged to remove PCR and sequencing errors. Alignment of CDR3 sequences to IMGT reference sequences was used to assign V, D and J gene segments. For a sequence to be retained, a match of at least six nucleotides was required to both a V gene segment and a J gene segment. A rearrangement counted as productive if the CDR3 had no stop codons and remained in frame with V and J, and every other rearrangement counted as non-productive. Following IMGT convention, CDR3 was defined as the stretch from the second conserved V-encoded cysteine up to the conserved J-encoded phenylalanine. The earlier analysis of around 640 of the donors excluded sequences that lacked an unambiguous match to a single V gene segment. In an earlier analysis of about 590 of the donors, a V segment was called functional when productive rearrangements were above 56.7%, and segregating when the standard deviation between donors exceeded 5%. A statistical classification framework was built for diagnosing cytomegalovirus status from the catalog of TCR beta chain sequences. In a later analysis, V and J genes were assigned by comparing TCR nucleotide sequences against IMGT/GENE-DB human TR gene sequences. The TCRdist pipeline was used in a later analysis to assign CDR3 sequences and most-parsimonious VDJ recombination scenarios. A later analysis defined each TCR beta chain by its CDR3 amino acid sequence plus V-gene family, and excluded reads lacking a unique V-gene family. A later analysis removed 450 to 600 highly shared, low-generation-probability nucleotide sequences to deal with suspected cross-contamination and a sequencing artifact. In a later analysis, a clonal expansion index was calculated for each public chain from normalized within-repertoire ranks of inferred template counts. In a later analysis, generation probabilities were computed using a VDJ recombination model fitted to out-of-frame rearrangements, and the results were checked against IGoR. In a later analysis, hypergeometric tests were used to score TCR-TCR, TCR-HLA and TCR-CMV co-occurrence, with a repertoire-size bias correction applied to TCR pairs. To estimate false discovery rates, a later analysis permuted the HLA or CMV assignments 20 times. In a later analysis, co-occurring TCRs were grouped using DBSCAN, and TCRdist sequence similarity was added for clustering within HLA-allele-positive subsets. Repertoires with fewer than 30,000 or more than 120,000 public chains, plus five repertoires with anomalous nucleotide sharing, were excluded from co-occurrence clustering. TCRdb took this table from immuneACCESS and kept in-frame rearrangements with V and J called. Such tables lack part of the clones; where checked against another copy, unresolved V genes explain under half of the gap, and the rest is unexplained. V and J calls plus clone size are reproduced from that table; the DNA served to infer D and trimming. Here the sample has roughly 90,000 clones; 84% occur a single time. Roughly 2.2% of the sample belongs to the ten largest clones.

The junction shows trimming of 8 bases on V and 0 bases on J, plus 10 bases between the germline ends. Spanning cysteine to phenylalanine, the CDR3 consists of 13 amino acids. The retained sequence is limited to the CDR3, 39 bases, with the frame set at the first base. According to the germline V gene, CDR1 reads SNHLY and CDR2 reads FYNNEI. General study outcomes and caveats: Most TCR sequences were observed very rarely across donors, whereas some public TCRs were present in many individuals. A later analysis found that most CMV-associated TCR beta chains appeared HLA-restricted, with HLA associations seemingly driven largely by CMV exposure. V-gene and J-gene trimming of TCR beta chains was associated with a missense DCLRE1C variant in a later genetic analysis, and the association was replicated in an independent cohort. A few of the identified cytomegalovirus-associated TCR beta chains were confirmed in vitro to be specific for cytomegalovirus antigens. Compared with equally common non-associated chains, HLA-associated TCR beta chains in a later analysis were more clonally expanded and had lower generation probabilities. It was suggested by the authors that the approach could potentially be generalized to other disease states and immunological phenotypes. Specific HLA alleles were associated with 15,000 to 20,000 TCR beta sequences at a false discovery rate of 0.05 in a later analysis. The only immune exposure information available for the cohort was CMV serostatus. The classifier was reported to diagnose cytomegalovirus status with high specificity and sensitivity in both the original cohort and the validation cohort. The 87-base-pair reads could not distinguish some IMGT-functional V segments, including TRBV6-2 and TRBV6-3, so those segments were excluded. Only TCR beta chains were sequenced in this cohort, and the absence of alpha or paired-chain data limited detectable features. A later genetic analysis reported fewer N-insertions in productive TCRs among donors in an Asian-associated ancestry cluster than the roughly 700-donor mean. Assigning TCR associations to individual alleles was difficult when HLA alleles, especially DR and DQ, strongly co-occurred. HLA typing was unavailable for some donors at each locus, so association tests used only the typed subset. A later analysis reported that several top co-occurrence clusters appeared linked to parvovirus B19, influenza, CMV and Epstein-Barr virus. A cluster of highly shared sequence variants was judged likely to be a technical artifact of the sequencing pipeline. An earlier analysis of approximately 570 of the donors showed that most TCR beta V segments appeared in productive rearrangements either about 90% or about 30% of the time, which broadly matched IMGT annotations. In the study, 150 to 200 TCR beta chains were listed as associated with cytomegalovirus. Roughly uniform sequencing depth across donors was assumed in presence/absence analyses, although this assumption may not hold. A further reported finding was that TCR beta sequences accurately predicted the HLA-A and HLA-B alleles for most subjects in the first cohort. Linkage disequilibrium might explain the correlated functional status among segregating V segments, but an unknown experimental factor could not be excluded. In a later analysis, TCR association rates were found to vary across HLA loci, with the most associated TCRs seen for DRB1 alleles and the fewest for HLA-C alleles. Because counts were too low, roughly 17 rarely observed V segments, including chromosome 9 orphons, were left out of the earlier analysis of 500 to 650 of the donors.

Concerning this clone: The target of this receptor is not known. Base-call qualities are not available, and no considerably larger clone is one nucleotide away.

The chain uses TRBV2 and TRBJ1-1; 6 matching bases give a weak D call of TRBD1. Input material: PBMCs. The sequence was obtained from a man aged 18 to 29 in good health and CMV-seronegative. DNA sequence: TGTGCCAGCGCAGGGGTTTTGAACACTGAAGCTTTCTTT. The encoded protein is CASAGVLNTEAFF.